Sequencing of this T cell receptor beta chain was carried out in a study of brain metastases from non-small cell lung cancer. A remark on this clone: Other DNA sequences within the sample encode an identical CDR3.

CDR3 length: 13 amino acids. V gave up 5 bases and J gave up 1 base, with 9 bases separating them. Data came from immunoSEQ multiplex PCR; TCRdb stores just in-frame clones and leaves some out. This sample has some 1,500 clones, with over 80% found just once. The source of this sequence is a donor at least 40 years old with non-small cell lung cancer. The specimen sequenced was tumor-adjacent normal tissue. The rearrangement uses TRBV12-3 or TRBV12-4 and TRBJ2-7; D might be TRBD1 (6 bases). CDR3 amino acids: CASSTGQSYEQYF. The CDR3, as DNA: TGTGCCAGCAGTACTGGACAGTCCTACGAGCAGTACTTC.